This is a list of T cell receptor beta chains from one sample in a study of blood T cells in healthy people across ages. TCRdb reanalysed the 5' RACE reads using MiXCR and keeps one entry per CDR3 protein. Of about 1.5 million distinct CDR3 sequences in the sample, 42% were seen once. Sequenced sample: blood. Every receptor here comes from a woman aged 18-29 years in good health. Both conserved end residues are part of each CDR3. A D gene is named only where the DNA matches it firmly. Size is stated for part of the rows, as once, few or many counts, or as a class when the clone is expanded.

>TRBD1|few|TRBJ1-2|TRBV6-2/TRBV6-3
TGTGCCAGCAGTTACCCCCAGACAGGGGATCATGGCTACACCTTC
CASSYPQTGDHGYTF
>TRBD2|NA|TRBJ2-7|TRBV9
TGTGCCAGCAGCCCCCAAAGCGGGAGGCGCGAGCAGTACTTC
CASSPQSGRREQYF
>TRBD2|once|TRBJ2-2|TRBV7-2
TGTGCCAGCAGAGCTCTAGCGGGAGGAGGCGGGGAGCTGTTTTTT
CASRALAGGGGELFF
>NA|NA|TRBJ2-5|TRBV4-1
TGCGCCAGCAGCCAAGAGATGACACTCAACAATGAGCAGTACTTC
CASSQEMTLNNEQYF
>NA|many|TRBJ2-7|TRBV25-1
TGTGCCAGCAGTGAATCCCATACCTACGAGCAGTACTTC
CASSESHTYEQYF
>NA|NA|TRBJ2-7|TRBV29-1
TGCAGCTTTTCCGGGACATCGTACGAGCAGTACTTC
CSFSGTSYEQYF
>TRBD1|few|TRBJ1-1|TRBV7-2
TGTGCCAGCAGCTTGGGGACAGCCGGTGGAGCTTTCTTT
CASSLGTAGGAFF
>NA|NA|TRBJ1-5|TRBV29-1
TGCAGCGTTGAGCCCGGGAACAATCAGCCCCAGCATTTT
CSVEPGNNQPQHF
>TRBD2|few|TRBJ2-2|TRBV25-1
TGTGCCAGCAGTGACGCAGGGCTAGCGGTGACCGGGGAGCTGTTTTTT
CASSDAGLAVTGELFF
>NA|NA|TRBJ1-2|TRBV7-8
TGTGCCAGCAGCCCCGGACCGGGTTACGACCGTAACTATGGCTACACCTTC
CASSPGPGYDRNYGYTF
>NA|NA|TRBJ2-7|TRBV12-3/TRBV12-4
TGTGCCGGCAGTGCTGTTGGGACACGGTTAGAGCAGTACTTC
CAGSAVGTRLEQYF
>TRBD2|NA|TRBJ2-5|TRBV5-1
TGCGCCAGCAGCTTGGTCGGGGGGATGTACAATGAGCAGTACTTC
CASSLVGGMYNEQYF
>NA|NA|TRBJ2-3|TRBV3-1
TGTGCCAGCAGCCAAGATGAGGTCGGTGGGTTTGCGCAGTATTTT
CASSQDEVGGFAQYF
>TRBD1|NA|TRBJ2-1|TRBV5-1
TGCGCCAGCAGCTACCCGGGACAGGGCAACAATGAGCAGTTCTTC
CASSYPGQGNNEQFF
>TRBD1|NA|TRBJ2-7|TRBV6-1
TGTGCCAGCAGCGACAGGGCACTAACCTACGAGCAGTACTTC
CASSDRALTYEQYF
>TRBD1|once|TRBJ1-5|TRBV6-5
TGTGCCAGCAACCTCAGGGGGGAGGATCAGCCCCAGCATTTT
CASNLRGEDQPQHF
>NA|NA|TRBJ2-5|TRBV28
TGTGCCAGCAGTTTGACCAACTCTGCCCAGTACTTC
CASSLTNSAQYF
>NA|NA|TRBJ1-1|TRBV6-1
TGTGCCAGCAGTGGTGCTCTATTGGGGACTGAAGCTTTCTTT
CASSGALLGTEAFF
>TRBD2|NA|TRBJ2-1|TRBV20-1
TGCAGTGCTAGAGACGACGCGGGGGATTCCTACAATGAGCAGTTCTTC
CSARDDAGDSYNEQFF
>NA|NA|TRBJ1-3|TRBV9
TGTGCCAGCAGCGTAGCCGGCAGGCCCAGCTCTGGAAACACCATATATTTT
CASSVAGRPSSGNTIYF
>TRBD2|few|TRBJ2-3|TRBV20-1
TGCAGTGCTCGACCTAGCGGGAGGGCAACAGATACGCAGTATTTT
CSARPSGRATDTQYF
>NA|NA|TRBJ2-7|TRBV12-3/TRBV12-4
TGTGCCAGCAGTTTAGCCTCGAACAATGTGCAGTACTTC
CASSLASNNVQYF
>NA|NA|TRBJ1-2|TRBV7-4
TGTGCCAGCAGCTCCTACACCTATGGCTACACCTTC
CASSSYTYGYTF
>TRBD2|few|TRBJ2-5|TRBV5-6
TGTGCCAGCAGCCTCCCGGGACTAGCGGGGGGGAATGAGCAGTACTTC
CASSLPGLAGGNEQYF
>TRBD1|NA|TRBJ1-1|TRBV27
TGTGCCAGCAGTTTGTTGAGACAGGGCATCAGGGGCACTGAAGCTTTCTTT
CASSLLRQGIRGTEAFF
>NA|NA|TRBJ2-3|TRBV5-1
TGCGCCAGCAGCTTGGAAGTCTCTCAGGGAGATACGCAGTATTTT
CASSLEVSQGDTQYF
>TRBD1|NA|TRBJ1-1|TRBV6-2/TRBV6-3
TGTGCCAGCAACAAACAGGGGCGGAACACTGAAGCTTTCTTT
CASNKQGRNTEAFF
>NA|few|TRBJ1-1|TRBV6-5
TGTGCCACCCAACAGCCGCTGAACACTGAAGCTTTCTTT
CATQQPLNTEAFF
>NA|NA|TRBJ2-1|TRBV28
TGTGCCAGCAGTTTCATCCTACTGGGGACGAATGAGCAGTTCTTC
CASSFILLGTNEQFF
>NA|few|TRBJ2-7|TRBV7-2
TGTGCCAGCAGCTTCCATGACTTGCCCTACGAGCAGTACTTC
CASSFHDLPYEQYF
>NA|NA|TRBJ2-1|TRBV7-6
TGTGCCAGCAGCTTAAGCACTCCTGACAATGAGCAGTTCTTC
CASSLSTPDNEQFF
>NA|NA|TRBJ2-7|TRBV11-1
TGTGCCAGCAGCTTACACAGGAGCTACGAGCAGTACTTC
CASSLHRSYEQYF
>TRBD2|few|TRBJ2-7|TRBV12-3/TRBV12-4
TGTGCCAGCAGTTCGACTAGCGGGAGCCTTGAGCAGTACTTC
CASSSTSGSLEQYF
>TRBD1|NA|TRBJ2-7|TRBV20-1
TGCAGTGCTCTGGGACAGGGGGCCTCCTACGAGCAGTACTTC
CSALGQGASYEQYF
>NA|few|TRBJ2-7|TRBV6-6
TGTGCCAGCAGTGGGGCGGACGGCGTCTCCTACGAGCAGTACTTC
CASSGADGVSYEQYF
>NA|few|TRBJ2-1|TRBV6-2/TRBV6-3
TGTGCCAGCAGTTCTGGGGGGGCTGGCTTGGATGAGCAGTTCTTC
CASSSGGAGLDEQFF
>NA|NA|TRBJ2-3|TRBV9
TGTGCCAGCAGCGTAGTAGGGCAAGCGGGTCGGACAGATACGCAGTATTTT
CASSVVGQAGRTDTQYF
>NA|NA|TRBJ1-5|TRBV21-1
TGTGCCAGTGGCCTCATCAGGCCCCAGCATTTT
CASGLIRPQHF
>NA|NA|TRBJ1-5|TRBV12-3/TRBV12-4
TGTGCCAGCACCATGAGGCGGAATCAGCCCCAGCATTTT
CASTMRRNQPQHF
>NA|few|TRBJ2-7|TRBV6-6
TGTGCCAGCAGATTCGGGACCCCATGGGAGCAGTACTTC
CASRFGTPWEQYF
>TRBD2|NA|TRBJ2-1|TRBV29-1
TGCAGCGTTGAAGTAATACTAGCGGGAGTCGGCGGTGAGCAGTTCTTC
CSVEVILAGVGGEQFF
>TRBD1|NA|TRBJ2-5|TRBV12-3/TRBV12-4
TGTGCCAGCAGCCGAACGGACAGGGGGCTTAACAATGAGCAGTACTTC
CASSRTDRGLNNEQYF
>NA|once|TRBJ2-5|TRBV20-1
TGCAGTGCTAGTCGTGGGGGGTACCAAGAGACCCAGTACTTC
CSASRGGYQETQYF
>NA|NA|TRBJ2-3|TRBV28
TGTGCCAGCAGTCCATCCGGGGAGGGCACAGATACGCAGTATTTT
CASSPSGEGTDTQYF
>NA|few|TRBJ1-1|TRBV7-2
TGTGCCAGCAGCTTTGTCAGTACCACTGAAGCTTTCTTT
CASSFVSTTEAFF